This T cell receptor beta chain was found in a study of CD8 T cells in ankylosing spondylitis. Findings and caveats of the study: There were earlier reports of some motif variants in reactive arthritis synovial fluid and blood. The authors reported significant enrichment of disease-linked clones in matched ankylosing spondylitis synovial fluid. Typical of ankylosing spondylitis blood, it appeared, was a TCR beta motif of roughly eight highly homologous variants.

The sample holds one count of this clonotype. No antigen is known for it. The germline CDR1 and CDR2 sequences are SQVTM and ANQGSEA. The CDR3 loop spans 13 amino acids. V was clipped by 6 bases and J by 2 bases, with 13 bases between them. TCRdb reprocessed the 5' RACE reads via MiXCR and lists one record per CDR3 protein. The repertoire holds approximately 100,000 distinct CDR3 sequences, with less than 25% as singletons. The receptor was isolated from a male donor with ankylosing spondylitis. Specimen: synovial fluid, either unsorted or a sorted T cell fraction (not recorded which). The V call is TRBV29-1, the J call TRBJ1-2, with D maybe TRBD1 (6 bases). In DNA form, the CDR3 reads TGCAGCGTCCCGGGACATACAAACTATGGCTACACCTTC. Its protein product is CSVPGHTNYGYTF. The full variable domain, completed using reference TRBV29-1 and TRBJ1-2, is SAVISQKPSRDICQRGTSLTIQCQVDSQVTMMFWYRQQPGQSLTLIATANQGSEATYESGFVIDKFPISRPNLTFSTLTVSNMSPEDSSIYLCSVPGHTNYGYTFGSGTRLTVV.